These T cell receptor beta chains were read from a single sample in a study of blood T cell repertoires in COVID-19. The method was immunoSEQ multiplex PCR; TCRdb's version includes in-frame clones alone and lacks a portion of them. The table shows a few hundred thousand clones, with 70% to 90% occurring only once. The sequencing sample was made of PBMCs or T cells enriched from blood (not recorded which). Every receptor here comes from a woman aged 35 to 49 with acute COVID-19. The CDR3 runs from the conserved cysteine through the conserved F or W. D genes are given only for firm matches. Clone size is stated in some rows and not others, as once, few, many or a class when expanded.

J gene: TRBJ1-2; D gene: NA; clone size: few; V gene: TRBV9; CDR3 DNA: TGTGCCAGCAGCCCAGGAGTCGATGGAGGGCCGTATGGCTACACCTTC; CDR3 protein: CASSPGVDGGPYGYTF
J gene: TRBJ2-3; D gene: TRBD1; clone size: NA; V gene: TRBV10-3; CDR3 DNA: TGTGCCATCAGTGGGGGACAGGGAAGGGCTGGCACAGATACGCAGTATTTT; CDR3 protein: CAISGGQGRAGTDTQYF
J gene: TRBJ2-2; D gene: TRBD1; clone size: NA; V gene: TRBV7-6; CDR3 DNA: TGTGCCAGCAGCTTGGGACAGGGAGGGACCGGGGAGCTGTTTTTT; CDR3 protein: CASSLGQGGTGELFF
J gene: TRBJ2-7; D gene: TRBD2; clone size: once; V gene: TRBV9; CDR3 DNA: TGTGCCAGCAGCGTCCCTAACCTAGCGGGAGTTGACGAGCAGTACTTC; CDR3 protein: CASSVPNLAGVDEQYF
J gene: TRBJ1-1; D gene: TRBD1; clone size: once; V gene: TRBV18; CDR3 DNA: TGTGCCAGCTCACCAGTCAGGGGGTTTAGGCGAGACACTGAAGCTTTCTTT; CDR3 protein: CASSPVRGFRRDTEAFF
J gene: TRBJ1-4; D gene: NA; clone size: NA; V gene: TRBV10-3; CDR3 DNA: TGTGCCATCAGTCAGTCGACGGGGAATGAAAAACTGTTTTTT; CDR3 protein: CAISQSTGNEKLFF
J gene: TRBJ1-2; D gene: TRBD1; clone size: few; V gene: TRBV2; CDR3 DNA: TGTGCCAGCAGTGAGCCCCGGACAGGGGAATACACCTTC; CDR3 protein: CASSEPRTGEYTF
J gene: TRBJ2-7; D gene: NA; clone size: NA; V gene: TRBV6-2/TRBV6-3; CDR3 DNA: TGTGCCAGCAGTTACACTACAGGGACGGGGTGGTACGAGCAGTACTTC; CDR3 protein: CASSYTTGTGWYEQYF
J gene: TRBJ2-2; D gene: TRBD2; clone size: NA; V gene: TRBV2; CDR3 DNA: TGTGCCAGCAGTGAACGACTAGCGGGAGCTGACGGGGAGCTGTTTTTT; CDR3 protein: CASSERLAGADGELFF
J gene: TRBJ2-5; D gene: NA; clone size: NA; V gene: TRBV4-2; CDR3 DNA: TGTGCCAGCAGCCAGTCAGGAGAGACCCAGTACTTC; CDR3 protein: CASSQSGETQYF
J gene: TRBJ1-6; D gene: NA; clone size: NA; V gene: TRBV5-5; CDR3 DNA: TGTGCCAGCAGCCCCCGTGGCAGGGCCAATTCACCCCTCCACTTT; CDR3 protein: CASSPRGRANSPLHF
J gene: TRBJ2-7; D gene: NA; clone size: once; V gene: TRBV6-4; CDR3 DNA: TGTGCCAGCAATATACCCACGCGCGGGCAGCAGTACTTC; CDR3 protein: CASNIPTRGQQYF
J gene: TRBJ2-5; D gene: TRBD2; clone size: NA; V gene: TRBV29-1; CDR3 DNA: TGCAGCGTTGGCACCGGGACTAGCCGTGGGGAGACCCAGTACTTC; CDR3 protein: CSVGTGTSRGETQYF
J gene: TRBJ1-1; D gene: TRBD1; clone size: NA; V gene: TRBV5-1; CDR3 DNA: TGCGCCAGCAGCTCAACTTCCGGGACAGGGGGGAAGGTGGGCACTGAAGCTTTCTTT; CDR3 protein: CASSSTSGTGGKVGTEAFF
J gene: TRBJ1-1; D gene: NA; clone size: NA; V gene: TRBV11-3; CDR3 DNA: TGTGCCAGCAGCTTAGGAGGGAGGGCGGAGAACACTGAAGCTTTCTTT; CDR3 protein: CASSLGGRAENTEAFF
J gene: TRBJ1-2; D gene: NA; clone size: NA; V gene: TRBV12-3/TRBV12-4; CDR3 DNA: TGTGCCAGCACAAGAGCTAACTATGGCTACACCTTC; CDR3 protein: CASTRANYGYTF
J gene: TRBJ2-1; D gene: NA; clone size: once; V gene: TRBV24-1; CDR3 DNA: TGTGCCACCAGTGATTTGCAGGTCCACAATGAGCAGTTCTTC; CDR3 protein: CATSDLQVHNEQFF
J gene: TRBJ2-3; D gene: TRBD2; clone size: NA; V gene: TRBV6-5; CDR3 DNA: TGTGCCAGCAGTTACGGCGGGGGGCCGACAGATACGCAGTATTTT; CDR3 protein: CASSYGGGPTDTQYF
J gene: TRBJ1-5; D gene: NA; clone size: once; V gene: TRBV7-8; CDR3 DNA: TGTGCCAGCAGCCGTCCATCAGGAGGGGATAGGGGCAATCAGCCCCAGCATTTT; CDR3 protein: CASSRPSGGDRGNQPQHF
J gene: TRBJ2-7; D gene: NA; clone size: NA; V gene: TRBV27; CDR3 DNA: TGTGCCAGCAGATTCAACAGGGACATCCCCTACGAGCAGTACTTC; CDR3 protein: CASRFNRDIPYEQYF
J gene: TRBJ1-1; D gene: TRBD1; clone size: NA; V gene: TRBV29-1; CDR3 DNA: TGCAGCGGGGGACAGGGGATGAACACTGAAGCTTTCTTT; CDR3 protein: CSGGQGMNTEAFF
J gene: TRBJ2-6; D gene: NA; clone size: once; V gene: TRBV28; CDR3 DNA: TGTGCCAGCAGTACCCAGCTAGAGAACTCTGGGGCCAACGTCCTGACTTTC; CDR3 protein: CASSTQLENSGANVLTF
J gene: TRBJ1-1; D gene: NA; clone size: NA; V gene: TRBV9; CDR3 DNA: TGTGCCAGCAGCGTAGTCTCAGGGGTCGGGAACACTGAAGCTTTCTTT; CDR3 protein: CASSVVSGVGNTEAFF
J gene: TRBJ1-1; D gene: NA; clone size: NA; V gene: TRBV28; CDR3 DNA: TGTGCCAGCAGCAGTATTTGGACAGCTGAGAACACTGAAGCTTTCTTT; CDR3 protein: CASSSIWTAENTEAFF
J gene: TRBJ2-5; D gene: NA; clone size: NA; V gene: TRBV30; CDR3 DNA: TGTGCCTGGAGTTTTAAGAGCGAGACCCAGTACTTC; CDR3 protein: CAWSFKSETQYF
J gene: TRBJ2-2; D gene: TRBD2; clone size: once; V gene: TRBV7-2; CDR3 DNA: TGTGCCAGCAACCCCAAGGGACTAGCGGGCCACCGGGTCGGGGAGCTGTTTTTT; CDR3 protein: CASNPKGLAGHRVGELFF
J gene: TRBJ1-2; D gene: TRBD1; clone size: few; V gene: TRBV14; CDR3 DNA: TGTGCCAGCAGCTTCGCGACAGGGGACGTCACCTTC; CDR3 protein: CASSFATGDVTF
J gene: TRBJ2-1; D gene: TRBD2; clone size: NA; V gene: TRBV5-1; CDR3 DNA: TGCGCCAGCAGCTTGGATAGCGGGGGGGCCTCCTACAATGAGCAGTTCTTC; CDR3 protein: CASSLDSGGASYNEQFF
J gene: TRBJ1-2; D gene: NA; clone size: NA; V gene: TRBV28; CDR3 DNA: TGTGCCAGCAGTTTTAAGGGGCTGTATGGCTACACCTTC; CDR3 protein: CASSFKGLYGYTF
J gene: TRBJ1-2; D gene: NA; clone size: few; V gene: TRBV28; CDR3 DNA: TGTGCCAGCAGTTATTCGGGGGTAGGAGGCTACACCTTC; CDR3 protein: CASSYSGVGGYTF
J gene: TRBJ1-5; D gene: NA; clone size: NA; V gene: TRBV19; CDR3 DNA: TGTGCCAGTAGTAGTGGACGGGTAGGAGGTCAGCCCCAGCATTTT; CDR3 protein: CASSSGRVGGQPQHF
J gene: TRBJ2-1; D gene: NA; clone size: few; V gene: TRBV6-5; CDR3 DNA: TGTGCCAGCAGTTACGGTCGCAGGCTCCCACACAATGAGCAGTTCTTC; CDR3 protein: CASSYGRRLPHNEQFF
J gene: TRBJ2-2; D gene: TRBD1; clone size: NA; V gene: TRBV19; CDR3 DNA: TGTGCCAGTAGTGCCGGGACAGGGCTCGGGGAGCTGTTTTTT; CDR3 protein: CASSAGTGLGELFF
J gene: TRBJ1-5; D gene: TRBD1; clone size: NA; V gene: TRBV2; CDR3 DNA: TGTGCCAGCAGTGAAGGGGACAGGGGATTCAATCAGCCCCAGCATTTT; CDR3 protein: CASSEGDRGFNQPQHF
J gene: TRBJ2-2; D gene: TRBD2; clone size: once; V gene: TRBV15; CDR3 DNA: TGTGCCACCAGCAGACCCACCCTTAGCGGGATGAACACCGGGGAGCTGTTTTTT; CDR3 protein: CATSRPTLSGMNTGELFF
J gene: TRBJ1-5; D gene: NA; clone size: NA; V gene: TRBV7-2; CDR3 DNA: TGTGCCAGCAGCTTAGGGCCAGGTGCTCAGCCCCAGCATTTT; CDR3 protein: CASSLGPGAQPQHF
J gene: TRBJ1-2; D gene: NA; clone size: NA; V gene: TRBV19; CDR3 DNA: TGTGCCAGTAACGCCGGTGGCTACACCTTC; CDR3 protein: CASNAGGYTF
J gene: TRBJ1-4; D gene: NA; clone size: NA; V gene: TRBV27; CDR3 DNA: TGTGCCAGCAGTTTATACGGGCGACAGATCAGGGCGACTAATGAAAAACTGTTTTTT; CDR3 protein: CASSLYGRQIRATNEKLFF
J gene: TRBJ1-2; D gene: TRBD1; clone size: NA; V gene: TRBV28; CDR3 DNA: TGTGCCAGTAGTGAAGGGACAGGCTATGGCTACACCTTC; CDR3 protein: CASSEGTGYGYTF
J gene: TRBJ2-7; D gene: NA; clone size: NA; V gene: TRBV4-1; CDR3 DNA: TGCGCCAGCAGCCAAGATTCCCACAGCTACGAGCAGTACTTC; CDR3 protein: CASSQDSHSYEQYF
J gene: TRBJ1-1; D gene: TRBD1; clone size: NA; V gene: TRBV30; CDR3 DNA: TGTGCCTGGACCCTCGACAGGGGCACTGAAGCTTTCTTT; CDR3 protein: CAWTLDRGTEAFF
J gene: TRBJ2-5; D gene: TRBD1; clone size: NA; V gene: TRBV30; CDR3 DNA: TGTGCCTGGAGGGGGGACAGGGGCGTGCAGGAGACCCAGTACTTC; CDR3 protein: CAWRGDRGVQETQYF
J gene: TRBJ2-3; D gene: TRBD2; clone size: NA; V gene: TRBV15; CDR3 DNA: TGTGCCACCAGCGGTATAGCGGGGGGAACAGATACGCAGTATTTT; CDR3 protein: CATSGIAGGTDTQYF
J gene: TRBJ1-2; D gene: TRBD1; clone size: once; V gene: TRBV29-1; CDR3 DNA: TGCAGCGTTGAAGTTGGGACAGGGGTCTATGGCTACACCTTC; CDR3 protein: CSVEVGTGVYGYTF
J gene: TRBJ1-1; D gene: TRBD1; clone size: NA; V gene: TRBV7-9; CDR3 DNA: TGTGCCAGCAGCTTATTTTCGACAGGGAGGAGAATCACTGAAGCTTTCTTT; CDR3 protein: CASSLFSTGRRITEAFF
J gene: TRBJ1-2; D gene: NA; clone size: NA; V gene: TRBV5-1; CDR3 DNA: TGCGCCAGCAGCTTGGTCCCATTGGAGGGTAACTATGGCTACACCTTC; CDR3 protein: CASSLVPLEGNYGYTF
J gene: TRBJ1-2; D gene: TRBD1; clone size: NA; V gene: TRBV6-1; CDR3 DNA: TGTGCCAGCAGTGAATCAATGGGACAGGTGGCCTCTTATGGCTACACCTTC; CDR3 protein: CASSESMGQVASYGYTF
J gene: TRBJ1-1; D gene: TRBD1; clone size: NA; V gene: TRBV18; CDR3 DNA: TGTGCCAGCTCACCACTGGACAGGGTTGTTGGGAACACTGAAGCTTTCTTT; CDR3 protein: CASSPLDRVVGNTEAFF
J gene: TRBJ1-5; D gene: TRBD1; clone size: NA; V gene: TRBV19; CDR3 DNA: TGTGCCAGTAGTATCTCCCCGACAGGGGGAAGCAATCAGCCCCAGCATTTT; CDR3 protein: CASSISPTGGSNQPQHF
J gene: TRBJ2-1; D gene: TRBD2; clone size: NA; V gene: TRBV6-5; CDR3 DNA: TGTGCCAGCAGCAAGACTAGCGGGAGTTACAATGAGCAGTTCTTC; CDR3 protein: CASSKTSGSYNEQFF
J gene: TRBJ1-2; D gene: TRBD1; clone size: few; V gene: TRBV5-4; CDR3 DNA: TGTGCCAGCAGCTTGGTGGGGGGACAGGGCGGCTATGGCTACACCTTC; CDR3 protein: CASSLVGGQGGYGYTF
J gene: TRBJ2-3; D gene: NA; clone size: NA; V gene: TRBV2; CDR3 DNA: TGTGCCAGCAGAGATGACAGTACAGATACGCAGTATTTT; CDR3 protein: CASRDDSTDTQYF
J gene: TRBJ1-1; D gene: NA; clone size: NA; V gene: TRBV7-9; CDR3 DNA: TGTGCCAGCAGGCCATGGGGTGGGGCTGAAAACACTGAAGCTTTCTTT; CDR3 protein: CASRPWGGAENTEAFF
J gene: TRBJ2-7; D gene: NA; clone size: once; V gene: TRBV27; CDR3 DNA: TGTGCCAGCAGTCATAACAGAACCCACGACTACGAGCAGTACTTC; CDR3 protein: CASSHNRTHDYEQYF
J gene: TRBJ2-3; D gene: TRBD2; clone size: NA; V gene: TRBV10-3; CDR3 DNA: TGTGCCATCAGTGTAAGCGGGGGGGCAGGAGATACGCAGTATTTT; CDR3 protein: CAISVSGGAGDTQYF